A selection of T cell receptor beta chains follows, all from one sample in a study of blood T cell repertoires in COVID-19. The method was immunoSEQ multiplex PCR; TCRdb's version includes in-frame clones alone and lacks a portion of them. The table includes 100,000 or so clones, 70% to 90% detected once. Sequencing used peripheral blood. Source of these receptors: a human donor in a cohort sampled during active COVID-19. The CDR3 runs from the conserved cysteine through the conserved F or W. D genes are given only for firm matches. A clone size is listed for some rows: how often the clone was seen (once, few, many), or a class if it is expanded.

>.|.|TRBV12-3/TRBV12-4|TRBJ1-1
TGTGCCAGCAGTTTAACTGGTAGAACTGAAGCTTTCTTT
CASSLTGRTEAFF
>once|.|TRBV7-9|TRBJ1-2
TGTGCCAGCAGCTTACATGACTATGGCTACACCTTC
CASSLHDYGYTF
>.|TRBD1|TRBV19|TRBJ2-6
TGTGCCAGTAGTACGGAACTCACCGGGACAGGGGGCTGGACTGGGGCCAACGTCCTGACTTTC
CASSTELTGTGGWTGANVLTF
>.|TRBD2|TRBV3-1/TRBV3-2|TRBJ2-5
TGTGCCAGCAGGGAGGGGCGGGAGGGCCTCTGGTCTTTGGAGACCCAGTACTTC
CASREGREGLWSLETQYF
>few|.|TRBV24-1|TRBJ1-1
TGTGCCACCAGTGATTCGGGTGGCACTGAAGCTTTCTTT
CATSDSGGTEAFF
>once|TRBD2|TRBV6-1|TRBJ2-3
TGTGCCAGCAGTGCCGGGACTAGCGGGGGGGGTGCGGATACGCAGTATTTT
CASSAGTSGGGADTQYF
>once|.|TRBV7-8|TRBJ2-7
TGTGCCAGCAGCTCCGGACAGAAGCAGTACTTC
CASSSGQKQYF
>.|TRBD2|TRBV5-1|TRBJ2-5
TGCGCCAGCAGCTTGACCACTAGCGCCGGCGAGACCCAGTACTTC
CASSLTTSAGETQYF
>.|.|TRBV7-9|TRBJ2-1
TGTGCCAGCAGCCCAGGGGGGCAGGGCTCCTACAATGAGCAGTTCTTC
CASSPGGQGSYNEQFF
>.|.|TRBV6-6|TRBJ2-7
TGTGCCAGCAGTCGACGGTTAGCTCCCTACGAGCAGTACTTC
CASSRRLAPYEQYF
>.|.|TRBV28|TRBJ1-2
TGTGCCAGCAGCCGGGGACTTTTCTCCGGCTACACCTTC
CASSRGLFSGYTF
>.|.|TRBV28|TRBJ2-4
TGTGCCAGCAGCACATCGGGGGAAAGGGCCAAAAACATTCAGTACTTC
CASSTSGERAKNIQYF
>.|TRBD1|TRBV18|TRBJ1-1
TGTGCCAGCTCAACCTCGACAGGGAGTGGAACTGAAGCTTTCTTT
CASSTSTGSGTEAFF
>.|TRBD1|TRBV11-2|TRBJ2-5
TGTGCCAGCAGCCTACGCTACCGGGACAGGGTAGAGACCCAGTACTTC
CASSLRYRDRVETQYF
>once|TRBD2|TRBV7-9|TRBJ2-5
TGTGCCAGCAGCCCTAGCGGATCCCAAGAGACCCAGTACTTC
CASSPSGSQETQYF
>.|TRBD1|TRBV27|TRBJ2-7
TGTGCCACCGGGACCGGGACAGGCTTTTACGAGCAGTACTTC
CATGTGTGFYEQYF
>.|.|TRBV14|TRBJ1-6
TGTGCCAGCAGCCGTAAACAGGGAGGGTATTCACCCCTCCACTTT
CASSRKQGGYSPLHF
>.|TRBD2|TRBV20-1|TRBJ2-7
TGCAGTGCTAGTTATTGGCGGGAGGGCCTCACCTACGAGCAGTACTTC
CSASYWREGLTYEQYF
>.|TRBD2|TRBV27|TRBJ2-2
TGTGCCAGCAGTTTTAGGGTTTCTAGCGGGGGGGCAGAGACCGGGGAGCTGTTTTTT
CASSFRVSSGGAETGELFF
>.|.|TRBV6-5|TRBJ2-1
TGTGCCAGCAGGTCCCGGACAGCGGATTACAATGAGCAGTTCTTC
CASRSRTADYNEQFF
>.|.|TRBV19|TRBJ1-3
TGTGCCACCCGGTCGGGGATCCGCTCTGGAAACACCATATATTTT
CATRSGIRSGNTIYF
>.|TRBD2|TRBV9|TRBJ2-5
TGTGCCAGCAGCCCGCGGGGGGACTACCTCCTCATGGAGACCCAGTACTTC
CASSPRGDYLLMETQYF
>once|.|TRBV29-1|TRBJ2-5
TGCAGCGGCTACCAGGGGTACCAAGAGACCCAGTACTTC
CSGYQGYQETQYF
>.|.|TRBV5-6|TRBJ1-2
TGTGCCAGCAGCTTGGGAGTTCTTTATGGCTACACCTTC
CASSLGVLYGYTF
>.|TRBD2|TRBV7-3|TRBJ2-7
TGTGCCAGCAGCTTATCCGGCGGGAGGCCCTTAAGGGGCATCTACGAGCAGTACTTC
CASSLSGGRPLRGIYEQYF
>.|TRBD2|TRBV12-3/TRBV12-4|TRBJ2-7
TGTGCCAGCTCACCGGGACTAGAGCAGTACTTC
CASSPGLEQYF
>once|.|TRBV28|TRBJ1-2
TGTGCCAGCAGTTCCGACAGGCCAGATCACTATGGCTACACCTTC
CASSSDRPDHYGYTF
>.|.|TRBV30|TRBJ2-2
TGTGTGAAAGTGGCAAACACCGGGGAGCTGTTTTTT
CVKVANTGELFF
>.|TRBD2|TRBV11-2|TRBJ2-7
TGTGCCAGCAGCTTTGGAGCGGGAGAAGATGAGCAGTACTTC
CASSFGAGEDEQYF
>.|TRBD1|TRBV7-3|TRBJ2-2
TGTGCCAGCAGCTTAACGAGAGGTACATCGTCACCCCGACAGGGCAACACCGGGGAGCTGTTTTTT
CASSLTRGTSSPRQGNTGELFF
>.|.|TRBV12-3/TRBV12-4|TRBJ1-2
TGTGCCAGCAGTTTTTCCAATGGCTACACCTTC
CASSFSNGYTF